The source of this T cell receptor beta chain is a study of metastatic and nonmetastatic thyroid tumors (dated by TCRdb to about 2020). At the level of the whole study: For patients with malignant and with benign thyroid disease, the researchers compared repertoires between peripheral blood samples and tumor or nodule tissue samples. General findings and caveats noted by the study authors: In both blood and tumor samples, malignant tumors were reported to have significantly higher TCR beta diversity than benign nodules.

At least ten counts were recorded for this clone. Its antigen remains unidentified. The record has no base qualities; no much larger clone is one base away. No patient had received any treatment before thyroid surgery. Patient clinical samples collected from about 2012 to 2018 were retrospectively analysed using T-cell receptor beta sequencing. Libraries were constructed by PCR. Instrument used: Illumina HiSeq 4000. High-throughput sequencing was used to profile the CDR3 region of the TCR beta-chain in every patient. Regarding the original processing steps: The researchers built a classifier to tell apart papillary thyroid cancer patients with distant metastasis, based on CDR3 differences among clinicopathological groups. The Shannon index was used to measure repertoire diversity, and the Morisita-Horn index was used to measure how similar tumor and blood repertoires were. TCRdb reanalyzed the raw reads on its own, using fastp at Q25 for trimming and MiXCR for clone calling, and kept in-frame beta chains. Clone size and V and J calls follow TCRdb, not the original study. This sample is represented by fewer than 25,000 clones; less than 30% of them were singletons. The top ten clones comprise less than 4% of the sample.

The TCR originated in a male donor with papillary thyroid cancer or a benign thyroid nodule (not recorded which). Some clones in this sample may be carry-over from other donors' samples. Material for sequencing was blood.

CDR3 sequence: CASSPTSYGDTQYF. The DNA sequence reads TGTGCCAGCTCACCGACTAGTTACGGGGATACGCAGTATTTT. The chain was built from TRBV18 and TRBJ2-3; a tentative D call is TRBD2 (6 bases match). Deletion took 3 bases off V and 6 bases off J, with a span of 13 bases between the germline ends. The CDR3 runs 14 residues from the cysteine to the phenylalanine. The DNA shown is the 42-base CDR3, in frame from base 1. The germline V gene supplies CDR1 KGHSH and CDR2 LQKENI.